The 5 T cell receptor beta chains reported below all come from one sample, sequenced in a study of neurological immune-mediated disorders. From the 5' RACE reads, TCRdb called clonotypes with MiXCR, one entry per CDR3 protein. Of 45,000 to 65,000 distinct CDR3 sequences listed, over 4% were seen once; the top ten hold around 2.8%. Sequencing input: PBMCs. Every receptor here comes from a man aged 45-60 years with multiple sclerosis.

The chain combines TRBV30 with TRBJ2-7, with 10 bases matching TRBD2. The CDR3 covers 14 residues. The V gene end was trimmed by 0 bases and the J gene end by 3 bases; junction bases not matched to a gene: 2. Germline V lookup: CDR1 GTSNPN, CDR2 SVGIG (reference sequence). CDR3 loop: CAWSVSSGSYEQYF. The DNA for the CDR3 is TGTGCCTGGAGTGTATCTAGCGGGAGCTACGAGCAGTACTTC. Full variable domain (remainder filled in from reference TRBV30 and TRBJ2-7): SQTIHQWPATLVQPVGSPLSLECTVEGTSNPNLYWYRQAAGRGLQLLFYSVGIGQISSEVPQNLSASRPQDRQFILSSKKLLLSDSGFYLCAWSVSSGSYEQYFGPGTRLTVT.

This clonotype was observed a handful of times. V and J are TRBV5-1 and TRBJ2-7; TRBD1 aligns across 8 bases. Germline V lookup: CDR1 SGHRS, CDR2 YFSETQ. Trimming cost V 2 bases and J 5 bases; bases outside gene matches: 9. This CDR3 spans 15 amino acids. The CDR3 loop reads CASSFTGTGFNEQYF. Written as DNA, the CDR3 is TGCGCCAGCAGCTTCACCGGGACAGGTTTCAACGAGCAGTACTTC. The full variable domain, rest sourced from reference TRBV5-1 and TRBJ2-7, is KAGVTQTPRYLIKTRGQQVTLSCSPISGHRSVSWYQQTPGQGLQFLFEYFSETQRNKGNFPGRFSGRQFSNSRSEMNVSTLELGDSALYLCASSFTGTGFNEQYFGPGTRLTVT.

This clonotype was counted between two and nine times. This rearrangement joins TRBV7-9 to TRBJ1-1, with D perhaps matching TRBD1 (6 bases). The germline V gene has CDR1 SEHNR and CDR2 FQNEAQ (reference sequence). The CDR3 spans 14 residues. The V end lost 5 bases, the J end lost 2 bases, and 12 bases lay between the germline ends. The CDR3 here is CASSLGQINTEAFF. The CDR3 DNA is TGTGCCAGCAGCCTCGGACAGATCAACACTGAAGCTTTCTTT.

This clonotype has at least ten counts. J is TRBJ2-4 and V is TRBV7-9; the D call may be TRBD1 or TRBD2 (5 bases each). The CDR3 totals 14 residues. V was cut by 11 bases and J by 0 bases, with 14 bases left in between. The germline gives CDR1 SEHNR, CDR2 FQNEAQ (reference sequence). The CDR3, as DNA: TGTGCCCCGTGGGGACGCAGAGCCAAAAACATTCAGTACTTC. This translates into CAPWGRRAKNIQYF.

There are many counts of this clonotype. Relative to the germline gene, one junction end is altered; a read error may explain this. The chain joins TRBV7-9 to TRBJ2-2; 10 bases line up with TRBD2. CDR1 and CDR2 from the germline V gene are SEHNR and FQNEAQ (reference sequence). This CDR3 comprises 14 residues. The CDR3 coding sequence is TGTGCCAGCAGCCTAGCGGGAGCCACCGGGGAGCTGTTTTTT. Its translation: CASSLAGATGELFF.